The clone carrying this T cell receptor (beta chain) was detected once. The antigen is unknown. This sample was included in a study of cytomegalovirus exposure and HLA in healthy donors. Study findings and constraints: Confirmation was obtained in vitro that three CMV-associated chains are specific for CMV antigens. Analyses of presence/absence relied on an assumption of roughly uniform sequencing depth across donors. It emerged from a later analysis that several of the most significant clusters appeared to be linked to common viral pathogens.

Germline lookup yields CDR1 KGHSH and CDR2 LQKENI. The V and J ends lost 3 bases and 2 bases respectively, with 10 bases between them. This CDR3 region has 14 residues. The PCR had 60 Vbeta and 13 Jbeta primers. Sequencing used immunoSEQ multiplex PCR; TCRdb keeps in-frame clones, though not all of them. The top ten clones hold 1% of a sample with about 150,000 clones, around four fifths of them seen once. This receptor was obtained from a woman aged 45-65 years in good health and CMV-seropositive. Sequenced material: PBMCs. V usage is TRBV18 and J usage is TRBJ1-2, with a weak D call TRBD1 (5 bases). Here the CDR3 reads CASSPGHKNYGYTF. CDR3 nucleotides: TGTGCCAGCTCACCTGGACATAAAAACTATGGCTACACCTTC.